This is a list of T cell receptor beta chains from one sample in a study of T cell changes during pregnancy in multiple sclerosis. Sequenced by immunoSEQ multiplex PCR; TCRdb stores in-frame clones only, minus some. The sample has around 70,000 clones, around nine tenths seen once. This specimen was peripheral blood, taken in the second trimester of pregnancy. The receptors originated from a female donor in good health, enrolled as a control in a pregnancy study. Each CDR3 is given with its conserved first and last residue. A D gene is named only where the DNA matches it firmly. Some rows have no size entry. The others give once, few or many, or a class for an expanded clone.

.	TRBJ1-1	TRBV5-1	.	TGCGCCAGCAGCTTGGGGGCACAGGGACCTTTCTTT	CASSLGAQGPFF
.	TRBJ2-1	TRBV25-1	TRBD2	TGTGCCAGCACCCCACGGGGGGTTCGGGATGAGCAGTTCTTC	CASTPRGVRDEQFF
once	TRBJ2-7	TRBV9	.	TGTGCCAGCAGCGAGGAGCCAGGGGCTTTTGACGAGCAGTACTTC	CASSEEPGAFDEQYF
.	TRBJ1-5	TRBV6-1	.	TGTGCCAGCAGTGAAAGCCATCAGCCCCAGCATTTT	CASSESHQPQHF
.	TRBJ2-1	TRBV18	TRBD1	TGTGCCAGCTCACCTGACAGGGGCGAGCAGTTCTTC	CASSPDRGEQFF
.	TRBJ1-2	TRBV5-6	TRBD1	TGTGCCAGCAGCCGACCCGGACAGGGTCGATATGGCTACACCTTC	CASSRPGQGRYGYTF
.	TRBJ1-2	TRBV28	.	TGTGCCAGCAGTCTTACAGAAGACTATGGCTACACCTTC	CASSLTEDYGYTF
.	TRBJ1-6	TRBV18	.	TGTGCCAGCTCACCTGGTGAACTAAATTCACCCCTCCACTTT	CASSPGELNSPLHF
.	TRBJ2-3	TRBV7-9	TRBD2	TGTGCCAGCATGGAGCGGGGACGCACAGATACGCAGTATTTT	CASMERGRTDTQYF
.	TRBJ2-3	TRBV11-2	.	TGTGCCAGCAGCTTAGCGGGGTTCACAGATACGCAGTATTTT	CASSLAGFTDTQYF
.	TRBJ2-5	TRBV27	TRBD2	TGTGCCAGCAGTTACAAGCGGGGGGGAAAAGAGACCCAGTACTTC	CASSYKRGGKETQYF
.	TRBJ1-2	TRBV2	.	TGTGCCAGCCGACGGGGGTGGGGCTACACCTTC	CASRRGWGYTF
.	TRBJ2-5	TRBV7-7	.	TGTGCTAGCAGCCCGTACCAAGAGACCCAGTACTTC	CASSPYQETQYF
.	TRBJ2-3	TRBV5-6	TRBD2	TGTGCCAGCAGCCCGTGGGCGGGGGTCACAGATACGCAGTATTTT	CASSPWAGVTDTQYF
.	TRBJ1-1	TRBV13	TRBD1	TGTGCCAGCAGCTATGGGACAGTGAACACTGAAGCTTTCTTT	CASSYGTVNTEAFF
.	TRBJ1-5	TRBV4-2	.	TGTGCCAGCAGCCGGATAAGTCCTGAGAGGGATCAGCCCCAGCATTTT	CASSRISPERDQPQHF
.	TRBJ2-1	TRBV7-3	TRBD2	TGTGCCAGCAGCTTACAACCTAGCGGGAATGAGCAGTTCTTC	CASSLQPSGNEQFF
once	TRBJ2-7	TRBV13	TRBD2	TGTGCCAGCAGCTCGCTGGGACTAGCGGGGGGGTACGAGCAGTACTTC	CASSSLGLAGGYEQYF
.	TRBJ1-1	TRBV18	TRBD1	TGTGCCAGCTCACCACCCGGGACAGGAGGGACTGAAGCTTTCTTT	CASSPPGTGGTEAFF
.	TRBJ2-5	TRBV4-1	TRBD1	TGCGCCAGCAGCCAAGGGATTACAGGGGTAAGGACCCAGTACTTC	CASSQGITGVRTQYF
.	TRBJ1-2	TRBV7-9	.	TGTGCCAGCAACAGGATCCCGGGGGACTATGGCTACACCTTC	CASNRIPGDYGYTF
.	TRBJ2-2	TRBV6-1	.	TGTGCCAGCAGTGATCAGGGCCGGAGCACCGGGGAGCTGTTTTTT	CASSDQGRSTGELFF
.	TRBJ2-1	TRBV5-1	TRBD2	TGCGCCAGCAGCCCACTGGCTAGCGGGGGTGGTGGGAATGAGCAGTTCTTC	CASSPLASGGGGNEQFF
.	TRBJ1-3	TRBV5-1	.	TGCGCCAGCAGCTTGGGGGAGGAAGCTGGAAACACCATATATTTT	CASSLGEEAGNTIYF
.	TRBJ1-1	TRBV19	TRBD1	TGTGCCAGTAGTTTCGGGACAGGGACTGAAGCTTTCTTT	CASSFGTGTEAFF
.	TRBJ2-1	TRBV6-1	.	TGTGCCAGCAGTGAAGCAGACAGGGAGCAGTTCTTC	CASSEADREQFF
.	TRBJ2-2	TRBV27	.	TGTGCCAGCGGTGGGCGGGGGCCCGGGGAGCTGTTTTTT	CASGGRGPGELFF
.	TRBJ1-2	TRBV5-6	.	TGTGCCAGCAGCTGGGAAACAGGAAACTATGGCTACACCTTC	CASSWETGNYGYTF
.	TRBJ1-2	TRBV19	TRBD1	TGTGCCAGTTCAGGGGGTCTGACCTATGGCTACACCTTC	CASSGGLTYGYTF
.	TRBJ2-4	TRBV6-1	TRBD2	TGTGCCAGCACCCTCCGGGAGGCTGGAAACATTCAGTACTTC	CASTLREAGNIQYF
.	TRBJ1-2	TRBV5-1	.	TGCGCCAGCAGCTTGGGGACAGCAATCTATGGCTACACCTTC	CASSLGTAIYGYTF
.	TRBJ2-3	TRBV4-3	TRBD2	TGCGCCAGCAGCCAAGAGGGGGGGGATACGCAGTATTTT	CASSQEGGDTQYF
.	TRBJ2-7	TRBV7-9	TRBD1	TGTGCCAGCAGCTCGCCGAGACAGGGGACGGGAGAGCAGTACTTC	CASSSPRQGTGEQYF
.	TRBJ2-1	TRBV7-9	.	TGTGCCAGCAGCACCGTCCCCGGGACTCACATTGGAATGGAGCAGTTCTTC	CASSTVPGTHIGMEQFF
.	TRBJ2-1	TRBV28	TRBD1	TGTGCCAGCAGCCCCTCCACTACAGGGGACAATGAGCAGTTCTTC	CASSPSTTGDNEQFF
.	TRBJ2-7	TRBV5-8	TRBD2	TGTGCCAGCAGCTTGGTCCCTCTAGCGGTGGTCCACGGGGAGCAGTACTTC	CASSLVPLAVVHGEQYF
.	TRBJ2-7	TRBV5-6	.	TGTGCCAGCAGCTTTACTCTAGTTCTCCCTGCCTACGAGCAGTACTTC	CASSFTLVLPAYEQYF
.	TRBJ2-1	TRBV15	TRBD1	TGTGCCACCAGCAGGGACAGGGGCGCCTACAATGAGCAGTTCTTC	CATSRDRGAYNEQFF
.	TRBJ2-3	TRBV4-2	.	TGTGCCAGCAGCCAAGCGGTGACAGCCTTATCTAGCACAGATACGCAGTATTTT	CASSQAVTALSSTDTQYF
.	TRBJ2-7	TRBV29-1	TRBD1	TGCAGCGTGAACGAACAGGGGGCTCCCTACGAGCAGTACTTC	CSVNEQGAPYEQYF
.	TRBJ2-7	TRBV28	TRBD1	TGTGCCAGCAGTTCCACCCGACAGGGACCCTCCTACGAGCAGTACTTC	CASSSTRQGPSYEQYF
.	TRBJ2-1	TRBV4-1	.	TGCGCCAGCAGCCAAACCGGGACACCGAGCTCCTACAATGAGCAGTTCTTC	CASSQTGTPSSYNEQFF
.	TRBJ1-5	TRBV4-3	TRBD1	TGCGCCAGCAGCCATGGGACAGGGTCGGGACAGCCCCAGCATTTT	CASSHGTGSGQPQHF
.	TRBJ1-4	TRBV7-9	TRBD1	TGTGCCAGCAGCTTAGCGGGACAGGTGAATGAAAAACTGTTTTTT	CASSLAGQVNEKLFF
.	TRBJ1-5	TRBV2	TRBD1	TGTGCCAGCAGTGAAGTTAGAGGACAGGGGGCTCCCCAGCATTTT	CASSEVRGQGAPQHF
once	TRBJ1-2	TRBV2	.	TGTGCCAGCCCCGACGGAGCTAACTATGGCTACACCTTC	CASPDGANYGYTF
.	TRBJ2-2	TRBV7-6	.	TGTGCCAGCAGCTTAAGTCGGGGGACGGATACCGGGGAGCTGTTTTTT	CASSLSRGTDTGELFF
.	TRBJ2-5	TRBV5-1	TRBD2	TGCGCCAGCAGCTACAGCGGGAGGGAAGAGACCCAGTACTTC	CASSYSGREETQYF
once	TRBJ1-6	TRBV7-8	TRBD1	TGTGCCAGCAGCTTAGCGCGTGGACAGGGTTTTTCACCCCTCCACTTT	CASSLARGQGFSPLHF
.	TRBJ1-1	TRBV4-1	.	TGCGCCAGCAGCCAAGCGGGGTCGACGGATGAAGCTTTCTTT	CASSQAGSTDEAFF
.	TRBJ1-2	TRBV10-1	.	TGCGCCAGCAGAGCGGACCGGGCCCTGGGCGGCTACACCTTC	CASRADRALGGYTF
.	TRBJ1-2	TRBV7-2	TRBD1	TGTGCCAGCAGCCCGGGGTGGGACAGGGGGCGGATTGACTATGGCTACACCTTC	CASSPGWDRGRIDYGYTF
.	TRBJ2-5	TRBV5-1	TRBD2	TGCGCCAGCACCTTGGAGGGGCGGGGGGGCGGAGAGACCCAGTACTTC	CASTLEGRGGGETQYF
.	TRBJ2-7	TRBV6-5	TRBD1	TGTGCCACTCAAAGGACAGGCAGAACCTACGAGCAGTACTTC	CATQRTGRTYEQYF
.	TRBJ1-5	TRBV19	TRBD1	TGTGCCAGTAGTAAGCAGGGGGCATCCTATAGCAATCAGCCCCAGCATTTT	CASSKQGASYSNQPQHF